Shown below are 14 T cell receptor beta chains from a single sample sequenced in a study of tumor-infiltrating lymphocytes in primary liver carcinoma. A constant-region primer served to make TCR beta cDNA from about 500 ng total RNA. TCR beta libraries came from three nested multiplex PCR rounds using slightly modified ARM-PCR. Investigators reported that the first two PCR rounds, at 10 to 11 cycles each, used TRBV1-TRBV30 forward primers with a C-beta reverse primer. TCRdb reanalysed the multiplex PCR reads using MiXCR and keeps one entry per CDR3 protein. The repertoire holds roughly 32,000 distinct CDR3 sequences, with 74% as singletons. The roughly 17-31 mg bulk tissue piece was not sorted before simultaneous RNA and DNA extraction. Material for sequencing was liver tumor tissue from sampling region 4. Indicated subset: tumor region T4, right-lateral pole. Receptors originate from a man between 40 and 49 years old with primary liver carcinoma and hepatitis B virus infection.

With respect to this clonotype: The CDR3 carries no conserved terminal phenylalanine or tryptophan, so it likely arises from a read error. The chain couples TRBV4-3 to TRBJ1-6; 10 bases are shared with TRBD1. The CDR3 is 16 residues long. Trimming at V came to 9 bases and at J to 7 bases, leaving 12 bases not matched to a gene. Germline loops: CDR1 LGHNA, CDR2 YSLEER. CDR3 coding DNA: TGCGCCAGTAGCTCCTGGGACAGGGGAAGAAATTCACCCCTCCACTAT. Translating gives CASSSWDRGRNSPLHY.

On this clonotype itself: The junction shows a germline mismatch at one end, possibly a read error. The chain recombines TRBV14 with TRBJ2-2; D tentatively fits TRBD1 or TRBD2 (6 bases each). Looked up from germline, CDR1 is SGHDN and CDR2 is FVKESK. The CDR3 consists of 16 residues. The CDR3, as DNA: TGTGCCAGCAGCCCCAGAGGACAGTCCAACACCCGGGAGCTGTTATTT. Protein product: CASSPRGQSNTRELLF.

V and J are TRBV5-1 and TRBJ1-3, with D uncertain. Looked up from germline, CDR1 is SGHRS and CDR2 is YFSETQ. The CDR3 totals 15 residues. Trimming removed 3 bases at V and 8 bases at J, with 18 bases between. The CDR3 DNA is TGCGCCAGCAGCTCACCGGCAGCTAACGGATACACCATATATTTT. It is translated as CASSSPAANGYTIYF.

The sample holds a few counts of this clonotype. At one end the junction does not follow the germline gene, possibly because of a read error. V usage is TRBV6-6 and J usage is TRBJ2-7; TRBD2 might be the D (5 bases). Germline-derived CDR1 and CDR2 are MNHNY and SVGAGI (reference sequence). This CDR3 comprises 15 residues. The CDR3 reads CVSTYGIGISYDQYF. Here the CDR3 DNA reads TGTGTCAGCACTTACGGGATAGGGATCTCCTACGATCAGTACTTC.

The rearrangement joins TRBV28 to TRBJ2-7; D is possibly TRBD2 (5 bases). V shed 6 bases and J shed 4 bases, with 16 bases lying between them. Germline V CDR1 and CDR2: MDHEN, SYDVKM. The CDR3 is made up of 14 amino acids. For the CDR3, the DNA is TGTGCCAGCAGCCCGGGGAGAGCCGGTTACGAGCAGTACTTC. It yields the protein CASSPGRAGYEQYF. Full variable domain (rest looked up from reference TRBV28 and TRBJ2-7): DVKVTQSSRYLVKRTGEKVFLECVQDMDHENMFWYRQDPGLGLRLIYFSYDVKMKEKGDIPEGYSVSREKKERFSLILESASTNQTSMYLCASSPGRAGYEQYFGPGTRLTVT.

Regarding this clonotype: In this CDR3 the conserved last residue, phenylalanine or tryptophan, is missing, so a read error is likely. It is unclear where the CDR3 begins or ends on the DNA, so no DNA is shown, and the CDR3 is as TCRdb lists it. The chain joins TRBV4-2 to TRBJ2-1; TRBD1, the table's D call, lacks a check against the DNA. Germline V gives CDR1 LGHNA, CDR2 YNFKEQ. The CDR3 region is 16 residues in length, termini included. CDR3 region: CASSHAGGQGNSELFL.

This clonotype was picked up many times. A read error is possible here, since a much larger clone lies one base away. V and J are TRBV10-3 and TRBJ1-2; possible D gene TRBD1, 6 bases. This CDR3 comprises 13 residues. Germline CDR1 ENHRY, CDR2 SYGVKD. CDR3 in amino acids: CAISLEGVRGFTF. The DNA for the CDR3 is TGTGCCATCAGCCTTGAGGGGGTTCGGGGCTTCACCTTC.

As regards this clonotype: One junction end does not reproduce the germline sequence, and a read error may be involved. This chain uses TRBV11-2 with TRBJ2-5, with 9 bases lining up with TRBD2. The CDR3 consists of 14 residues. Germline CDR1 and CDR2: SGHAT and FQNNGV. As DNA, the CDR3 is TGTGGCAGCACCCGAGCGGGAGGACAAGAGACCCAGCACTTC. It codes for CGSTRAGGQETQHF.

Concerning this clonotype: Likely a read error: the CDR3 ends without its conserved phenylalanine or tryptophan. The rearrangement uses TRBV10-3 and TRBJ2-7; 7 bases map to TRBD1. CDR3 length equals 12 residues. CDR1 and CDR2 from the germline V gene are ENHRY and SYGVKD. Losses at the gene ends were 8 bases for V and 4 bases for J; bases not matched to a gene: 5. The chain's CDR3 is CAIGPGGYEQYL. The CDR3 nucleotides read TGTGCCATCGGGCCAGGGGGATACGAGCAGTACTTA.

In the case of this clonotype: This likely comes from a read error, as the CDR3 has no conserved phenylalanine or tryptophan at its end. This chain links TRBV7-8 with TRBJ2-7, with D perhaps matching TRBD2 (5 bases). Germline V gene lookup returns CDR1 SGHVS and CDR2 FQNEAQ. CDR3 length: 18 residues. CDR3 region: CTSHRAPPGGSRNYEQYL. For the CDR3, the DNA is TGTACCAGCCACCGAGCACCACCCGGAGGCAGCCGGAACTACGAGCAGTACCTC.

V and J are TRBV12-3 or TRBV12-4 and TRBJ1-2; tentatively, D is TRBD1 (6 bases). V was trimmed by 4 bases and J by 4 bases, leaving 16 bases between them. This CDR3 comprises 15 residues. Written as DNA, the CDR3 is TGTGCCAGCAGTTCCAGGACAGATGCAATCTATGGCTACACCTTC. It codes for CASSSRTDAIYGYTF.

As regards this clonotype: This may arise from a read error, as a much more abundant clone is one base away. DNA for the CDR3: TGTGCCAGCAGCTCCCGGGACATGGGGAATGAGCGGTTCTTC. It encodes CASSSRDMGNERFF. The chain couples TRBV7-3 to TRBJ2-1, with a tentative D call TRBD1 (6 bases). CDR1 and CDR2 (germline): SGHTA, FQGTGA. The CDR3 spans 14 residues.

In DNA form, the CDR3 reads TGTGCCAGCAAGCCCAGCGTGGATACGCAGTATTTT. As protein: CASKPSVDTQYF. The V gene is TRBV6-1, the J gene TRBJ2-3; D remains ambiguous. V was cut by 7 bases and J by 6 bases, with 11 bases left in between. This CDR3 comprises 12 residues. CDR1 MNHNS and CDR2 SASEGT come from the germline V gene.

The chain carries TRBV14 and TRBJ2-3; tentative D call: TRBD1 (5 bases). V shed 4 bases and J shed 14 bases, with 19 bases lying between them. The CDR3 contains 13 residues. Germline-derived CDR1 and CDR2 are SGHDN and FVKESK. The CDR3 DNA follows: TGTGCCAGCAGCCCGACAGAACAGAGTATGCGGTATTTT. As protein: CASSPTEQSMRYF.